This entry describes one T cell receptor beta chain. Sequencing used immunoSEQ multiplex PCR; TCRdb keeps in-frame clones, though not all of them. Found here are 250,000 to 300,000 clones, about nine tenths of them singletons; the top ten hold about 2.2%. The germline V gene encodes CDR1 SGHRS and CDR2 YFSETQ. The CDR3 sequence is 16 residues long. J gave up 1 base and V 0 bases, and 3 bases lay outside the gene matches. The data stem from a study of blood T cell repertoires in COVID-19. The receptor was isolated from a woman between 45 and 60 years old who had recovered from COVID-19. The sample taken for sequencing was peripheral blood. V gene TRBV5-1 combines with J gene TRBJ2-2; 7 bases align to TRBD1. CDR3 sequence reads: CASSLVAGGNTGELFF. The CDR3 region has the DNA TGCGCCAGCAGCTTGGTGGCAGGGGGGAACACCGGGGAGCTGTTTTTT.